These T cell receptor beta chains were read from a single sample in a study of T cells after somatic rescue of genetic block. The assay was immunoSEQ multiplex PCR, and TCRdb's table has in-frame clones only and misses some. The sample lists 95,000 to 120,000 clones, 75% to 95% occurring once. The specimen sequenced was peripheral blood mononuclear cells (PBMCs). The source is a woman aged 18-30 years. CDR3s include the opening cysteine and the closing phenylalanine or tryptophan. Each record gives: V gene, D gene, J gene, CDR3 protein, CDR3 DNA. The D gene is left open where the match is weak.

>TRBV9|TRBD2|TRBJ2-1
CASSVGSSGPDNEQFF
TGTGCCAGCAGCGTAGGATCTAGCGGGCCCGACAATGAGCAGTTCTTC
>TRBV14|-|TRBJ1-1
CASSQVTGITEAFF
TGTGCCAGCAGCCAAGTGACCGGGATCACTGAAGCTTTCTTT
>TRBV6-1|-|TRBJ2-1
CASSEFNEQFF
TGTGCCAGCAGTGAGTTCAATGAGCAGTTCTTC
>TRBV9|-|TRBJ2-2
CASSVPTGELFF
TGTGCCAGCAGCGTTCCCACCGGGGAGCTGTTTTTT
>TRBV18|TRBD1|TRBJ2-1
CASSTLGQTYNEQFF
TGTGCCAGCTCAACCTTGGGACAGACCTACAATGAGCAGTTCTTC
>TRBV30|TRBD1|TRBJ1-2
CAWSVRTGGADGYTF
TGTGCCTGGAGTGTACGCACAGGGGGCGCAGATGGCTACACCTTC
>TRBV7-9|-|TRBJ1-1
CASSLVATLEAFF
TGTGCCAGCAGCTTAGTAGCTACCCTAGAAGCTTTCTTT
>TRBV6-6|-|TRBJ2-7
CASSHHGQEGGYEQYF
TGTGCCAGCAGTCACCACGGACAGGAGGGAGGCTACGAGCAGTACTTC
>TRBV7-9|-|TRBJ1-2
CASSLSNYGYTF
TGTGCCAGCAGCTTATCTAACTATGGCTACACCTTC
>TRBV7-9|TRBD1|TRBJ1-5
CASSQQGGSNQPQHF
TGTGCCAGCAGTCAGCAGGGGGGAAGCAATCAGCCCCAGCATTTT